This T cell receptor beta chain was identified in a study of shared clonotypes between healthy human individuals. Sequencing used immunoSEQ multiplex PCR; TCRdb keeps in-frame clones, though not all of them. The sample lists roughly 660,000 clones, less than 95% seen once, with approximately 35% in the top ten. The CDR3 is 15 amino acids. The V segment lost 2 bases and the J segment 2 bases; nucleotides outside the gene matches: 0. Per germline, CDR1 MNHNS and CDR2 SASEGT. The J gene is TRBJ2-1, the V gene TRBV6-1; the match to TRBD2 covers 10 bases. Material for sequencing was memory CD8+ T cells from PBMCs. Subset reported: CD45RO+ cells pooled with CCR7-negative TemRA cells. The TCR originated in a man aged 18 to 30 in good health. Some clones in this sample may be carry-over from other donors' samples. In DNA, the CDR3 is TGTGCCAGCAGTGAAACTAGCGGGACCTACAATGAGCAGTTCTTC. Its protein product is CASSETSGTYNEQFF.